The clone carrying this T cell receptor beta chain has a handful of counts. Clones were sequenced by immunoSEQ multiplex PCR, and TCRdb holds only the in-frame ones, with some missing. The sample contains under 100,000 clones, approximately 88% of which appear only once. These data belong to a study of blood T cell repertoires in COVID-19. Study-level information: Donors in the United States, Italy and Spain gave samples during acute or convalescent COVID-19. PBMCs, B-cell-depleted T cells, or T cells provided the cDNA or gDNA that made up the material.

Germline CDR1 is MDHEN and CDR2 is SYDVKM. Trimming removed 8 bases at V and 4 bases at J, with 15 bases between. The CDR3 consists of 14 residues. The source material was peripheral blood. The sequence came from a woman in her 70s with acute or convalescent COVID-19. V and J are TRBV28 and TRBJ2-1; possibly TRBD2 for D (6 bases). The CDR3 loop reads CASRRGIGYNEQFF. CDR3 DNA sequence: TGTGCCAGCCGTCGGGGGATCGGGTACAATGAGCAGTTCTTC.